These T cell receptor beta chains were read from a single sample in a study of cytomegalovirus exposure and HLA in healthy donors. The repertoire was sequenced with immunoSEQ multiplex PCR; TCRdb's copy has only in-frame clones and lacks some. Of under 200,000 clones listed, under 70% were seen once; the top ten hold around 3%. Input material: PBMCs. The source of these receptors is a woman between 40 and 50 years old in good health and CMV-seropositive. Each CDR3 is given with its conserved first and last residue. The order of the fields is J gene, V gene, clone size, D gene, CDR3 protein, CDR3 DNA. D genes are given only for firm matches. Some rows mark clone size as missing; the rest say once, few, many or name a class of expanded clone.

J: TRBJ1-1; V: TRBV19; size: NA; D: NA; CDR3: CASRNTGIIAEAFF; DNA: TGTGCCAGTAGGAACACAGGGATCATTGCTGAAGCTTTCTTT
J: TRBJ2-2; V: TRBV6-6; size: NA; D: NA; CDR3: CASSYPANTGELFF; DNA: TGTGCCAGCAGTTATCCCGCGAACACCGGGGAGCTGTTTTTT
J: TRBJ1-3; V: TRBV6-5; size: NA; D: NA; CDR3: CASRPGGGNTIYF; DNA: TGTGCCAGCAGACCTGGGGGGGGAAACACCATATATTTT
J: TRBJ1-4; V: TRBV7-2; size: NA; D: NA; CDR3: CASSLGGRGVEKLFF; DNA: TGTGCCAGCAGCTTAGGGGGCAGGGGTGTCGAAAAACTGTTTTTT
J: TRBJ2-7; V: TRBV7-9; size: NA; D: TRBD2; CDR3: CASSSTKRGGDEQYF; DNA: TGTGCCAGCAGCTCAACGAAGCGGGGGGGCGACGAGCAGTACTTC
J: TRBJ1-2; V: TRBV7-9; size: NA; D: TRBD1; CDR3: CASSARQGVDGYTF; DNA: TGTGCCAGCAGCGCGCGACAGGGTGTGGATGGCTACACCTTC
J: TRBJ1-6; V: TRBV28; size: few; D: TRBD1; CDR3: CASSSYPFKRGTGQLSSYNSPLHF; DNA: TGTGCCAGCAGTTCCTATCCATTTAAACGAGGGACAGGGCAACTTAGCTCCTATAATTCACCCCTCCACTTT
J: TRBJ2-5; V: TRBV6-5; size: NA; D: TRBD2; CDR3: CASSERLAQETQYF; DNA: TGTGCCAGCAGTGAACGACTAGCCCAAGAGACCCAGTACTTC
J: TRBJ1-2; V: TRBV5-4; size: NA; D: NA; CDR3: CASSQDSAGGYTF; DNA: TGTGCCAGCAGCCAGGACAGTGCGGGCGGCTACACCTTC
J: TRBJ1-6; V: TRBV4-1; size: once; D: TRBD1; CDR3: CASSQVGTGNSPLHF; DNA: TGCGCCAGCAGCCAAGTAGGGACAGGGAATTCACCCCTCCACTTT
J: TRBJ2-2; V: TRBV18; size: NA; D: TRBD1; CDR3: CASSPPTGVDTGELFF; DNA: TGTGCCAGCTCACCACCGACAGGGGTTGACACCGGGGAGCTGTTTTTT
J: TRBJ2-4; V: TRBV13; size: NA; D: NA; CDR3: CASSLEGGKNIQYF; DNA: TGTGCCAGCAGCTTAGAAGGGGGTAAAAACATTCAGTACTTC
J: TRBJ2-7; V: TRBV29-1; size: NA; D: NA; CDR3: CSVARQGGSYEQYF; DNA: TGCAGCGTTGCGCGGCAGGGGGGATCCTACGAGCAGTACTTC
J: TRBJ1-2; V: TRBV14; size: NA; D: NA; CDR3: CASSRERTVYGYTF; DNA: TGTGCCAGCAGCCGAGAACGGACAGTCTATGGCTACACCTTC
J: TRBJ2-2; V: TRBV19; size: NA; D: NA; CDR3: CASRRQVANTGELFF; DNA: TGTGCCAGTAGACGACAGGTTGCGAACACCGGGGAGCTGTTTTTT
J: TRBJ2-7; V: TRBV11-2; size: few; D: NA; CDR3: CASSLNGAGSSHEQYF; DNA: TGTGCCAGCAGCCTAAACGGTGCGGGGAGTTCCCACGAGCAGTACTTC
J: TRBJ2-1; V: TRBV5-1; size: NA; D: TRBD2; CDR3: CASSKPSGPYNEQFF; DNA: TGCGCCAGCAGCAAACCTAGCGGTCCCTACAATGAGCAGTTCTTC
J: TRBJ2-7; V: TRBV14; size: NA; D: TRBD1; CDR3: CASSQEIGQGGYEQYF; DNA: TGTGCCAGCAGCCAAGAGATTGGACAGGGTGGCTACGAGCAGTACTTC
J: TRBJ2-3; V: TRBV7-2; size: once; D: NA; CDR3: CASSMYTDTQYF; DNA: TGTGCCAGCAGCATGTACACAGATACGCAGTATTTT
J: TRBJ2-7; V: TRBV27; size: NA; D: TRBD1; CDR3: CASSRRTGGLTSYYEQYF; DNA: TGTGCCAGCAGCCGGCGGACAGGGGGACTTACCTCCTACTACGAGCAGTACTTC
J: TRBJ1-2; V: TRBV27; size: NA; D: NA; CDR3: CASSLSSGSYGYTF; DNA: TGTGCCAGCAGTTTATCCTCGGGATCCTATGGCTACACCTTC
J: TRBJ1-1; V: TRBV4-3; size: NA; D: NA; CDR3: CASSPSGTMNTEAFF; DNA: TGCGCCAGCAGCCCCTCGGGTACCATGAACACTGAAGCTTTCTTT
J: TRBJ2-3; V: TRBV5-6; size: NA; D: TRBD2; CDR3: CASSLGHSGGSGDTQYF; DNA: TGTGCCAGCAGCTTGGGTCATAGCGGGGGTAGTGGAGATACGCAGTATTTT
J: TRBJ2-1; V: TRBV28; size: NA; D: TRBD2; CDR3: CASNAGGHNEQFF; DNA: TGTGCCAGCAATGCGGGAGGTCACAATGAGCAGTTCTTC
J: TRBJ2-7; V: TRBV10-1; size: NA; D: NA; CDR3: CASSESQTYEQYF; DNA: TGCGCCAGCAGTGAATCACAGACCTACGAGCAGTACTTC
J: TRBJ1-5; V: TRBV4-1; size: NA; D: NA; CDR3: CASSQDVGQPQHF; DNA: TGCGCCAGCAGCCAAGACGTCGGTCAGCCCCAGCATTTT
J: TRBJ1-1; V: TRBV5-4; size: few; D: NA; CDR3: CASSQFRVTGTNTEAFF; DNA: TGTGCCAGCAGCCAGTTTAGAGTCACAGGTACGAACACTGAAGCTTTCTTT
J: TRBJ2-2; V: TRBV18; size: NA; D: TRBD1; CDR3: CASSPGQRRPGELFF; DNA: TGTGCCAGCTCACCGGGACAGAGGAGGCCCGGGGAGCTGTTTTTT
J: TRBJ2-7; V: TRBV2; size: few; D: NA; CDR3: CASSEGGGREQYF; DNA: TGTGCCAGCAGTGAAGGGGGGGGGCGCGAGCAGTACTTC
J: TRBJ2-3; V: TRBV10-1; size: NA; D: NA; CDR3: CASTGGRPDTQYF; DNA: TGCGCCAGCACTGGGGGGAGGCCAGATACGCAGTATTTT
J: TRBJ1-1; V: TRBV6-6; size: few; D: TRBD1; CDR3: CASSYSPGQGAFF; DNA: TGTGCCAGCAGTTACTCACCGGGACAGGGGGCTTTCTTT
J: TRBJ2-2; V: TRBV5-4; size: NA; D: NA; CDR3: CASSLEDLQDNTGELFF; DNA: TGTGCCAGCAGCTTGGAGGATTTACAGGACAACACCGGGGAGCTGTTTTTT
J: TRBJ2-7; V: TRBV7-9; size: NA; D: TRBD1; CDR3: CASSLTGTGVGEQYF; DNA: TGTGCCAGCAGCTTAACCGGGACAGGGGTTGGCGAGCAGTACTTC
J: TRBJ2-5; V: TRBV11-2; size: NA; D: NA; CDR3: CASSSPRVTMETQYF; DNA: TGTGCCAGCAGCTCCCCACGGGTCACTATGGAGACCCAGTACTTC
J: TRBJ1-2; V: TRBV27; size: NA; D: NA; CDR3: CASRFLSVDYGYTF; DNA: TGTGCCAGCAGATTCCTCAGTGTGGACTATGGCTACACCTTC